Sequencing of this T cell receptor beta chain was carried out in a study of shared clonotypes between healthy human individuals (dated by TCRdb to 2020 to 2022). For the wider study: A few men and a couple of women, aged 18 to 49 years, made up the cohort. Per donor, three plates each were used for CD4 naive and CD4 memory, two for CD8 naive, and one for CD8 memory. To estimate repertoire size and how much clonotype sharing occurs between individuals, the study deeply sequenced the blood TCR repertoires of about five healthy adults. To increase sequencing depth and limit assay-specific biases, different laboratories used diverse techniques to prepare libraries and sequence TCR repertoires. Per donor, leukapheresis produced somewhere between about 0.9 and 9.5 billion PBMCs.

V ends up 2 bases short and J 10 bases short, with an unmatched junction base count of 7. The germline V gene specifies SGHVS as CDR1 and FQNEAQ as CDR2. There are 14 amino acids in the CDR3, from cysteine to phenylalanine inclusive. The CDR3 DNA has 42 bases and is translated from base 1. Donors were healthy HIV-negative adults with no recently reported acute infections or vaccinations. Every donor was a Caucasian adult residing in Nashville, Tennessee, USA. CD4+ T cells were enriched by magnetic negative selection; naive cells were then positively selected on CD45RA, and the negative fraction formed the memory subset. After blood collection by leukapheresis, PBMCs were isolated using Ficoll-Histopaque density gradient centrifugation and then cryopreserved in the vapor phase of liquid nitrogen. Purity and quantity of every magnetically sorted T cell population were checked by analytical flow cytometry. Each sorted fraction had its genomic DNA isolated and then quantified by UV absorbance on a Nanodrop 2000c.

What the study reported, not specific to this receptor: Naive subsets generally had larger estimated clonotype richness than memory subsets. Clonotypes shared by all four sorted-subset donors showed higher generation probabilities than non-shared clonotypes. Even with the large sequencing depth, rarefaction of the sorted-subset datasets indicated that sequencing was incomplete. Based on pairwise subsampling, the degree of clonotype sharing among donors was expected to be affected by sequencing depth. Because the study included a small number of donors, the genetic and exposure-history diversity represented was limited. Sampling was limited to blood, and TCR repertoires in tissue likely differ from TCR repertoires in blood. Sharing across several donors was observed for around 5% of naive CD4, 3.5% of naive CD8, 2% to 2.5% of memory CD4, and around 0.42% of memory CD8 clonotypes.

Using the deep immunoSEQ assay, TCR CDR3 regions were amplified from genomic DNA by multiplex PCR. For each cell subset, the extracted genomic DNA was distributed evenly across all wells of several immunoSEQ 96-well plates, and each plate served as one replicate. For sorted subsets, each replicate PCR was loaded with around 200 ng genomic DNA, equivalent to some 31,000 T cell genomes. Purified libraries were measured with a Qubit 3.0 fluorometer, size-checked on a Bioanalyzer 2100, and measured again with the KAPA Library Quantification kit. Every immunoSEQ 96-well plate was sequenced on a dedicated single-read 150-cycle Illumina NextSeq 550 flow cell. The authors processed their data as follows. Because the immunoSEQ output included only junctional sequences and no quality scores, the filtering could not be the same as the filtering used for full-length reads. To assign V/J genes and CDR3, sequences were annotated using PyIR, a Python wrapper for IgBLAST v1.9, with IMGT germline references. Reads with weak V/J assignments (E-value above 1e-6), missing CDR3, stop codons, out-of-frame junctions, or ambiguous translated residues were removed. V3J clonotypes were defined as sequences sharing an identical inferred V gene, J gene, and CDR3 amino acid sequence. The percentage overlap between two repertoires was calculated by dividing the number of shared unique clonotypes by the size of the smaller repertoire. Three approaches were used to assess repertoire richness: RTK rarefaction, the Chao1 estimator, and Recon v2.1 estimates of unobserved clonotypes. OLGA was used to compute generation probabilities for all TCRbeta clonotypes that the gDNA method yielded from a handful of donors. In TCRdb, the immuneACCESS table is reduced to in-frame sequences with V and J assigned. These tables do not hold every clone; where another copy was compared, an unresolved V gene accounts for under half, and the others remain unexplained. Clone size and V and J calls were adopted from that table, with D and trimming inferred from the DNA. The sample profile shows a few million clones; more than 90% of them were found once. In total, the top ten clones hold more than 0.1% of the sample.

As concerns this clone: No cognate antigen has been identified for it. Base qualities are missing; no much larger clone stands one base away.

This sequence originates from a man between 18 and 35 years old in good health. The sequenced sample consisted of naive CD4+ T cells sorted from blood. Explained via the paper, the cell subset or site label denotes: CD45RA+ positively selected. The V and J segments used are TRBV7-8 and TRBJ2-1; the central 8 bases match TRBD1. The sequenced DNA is TGTGCCAGCAGCTTACTCGGGACAGGCGTGGAGCAGTTCTTC. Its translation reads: CASSLLGTGVEQFF.